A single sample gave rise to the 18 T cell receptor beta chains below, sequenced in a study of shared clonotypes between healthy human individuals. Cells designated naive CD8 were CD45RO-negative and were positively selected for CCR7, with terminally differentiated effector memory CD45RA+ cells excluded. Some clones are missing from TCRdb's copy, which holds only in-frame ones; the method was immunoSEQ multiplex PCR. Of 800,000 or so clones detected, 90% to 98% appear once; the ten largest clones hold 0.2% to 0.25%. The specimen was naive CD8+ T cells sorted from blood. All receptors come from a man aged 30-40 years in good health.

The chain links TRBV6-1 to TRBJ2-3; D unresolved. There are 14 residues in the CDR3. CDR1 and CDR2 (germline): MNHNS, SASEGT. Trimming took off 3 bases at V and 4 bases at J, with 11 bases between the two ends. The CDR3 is CASSEEWVSDTQYF. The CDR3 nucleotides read TGTGCCAGCAGTGAGGAATGGGTCTCAGATACGCAGTATTTT.

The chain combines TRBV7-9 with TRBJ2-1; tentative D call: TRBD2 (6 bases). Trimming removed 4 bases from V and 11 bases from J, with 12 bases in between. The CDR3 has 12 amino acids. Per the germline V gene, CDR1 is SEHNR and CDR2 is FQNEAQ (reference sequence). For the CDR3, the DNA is TGTGCCAGCAGCTCTCTAGCGAAACAGCAGTTCTTC. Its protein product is CASSSLAKQQFF. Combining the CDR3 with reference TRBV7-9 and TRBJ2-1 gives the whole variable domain DTGVSQNPRHKITKRGQNVTFRCDPISEHNRLYWYRQTLGQGPEFLTYFQNEAQLEKSRLLSDRFSAERPKGSFSTLEIQRTEQGDSAMYLCASSSLAKQQFFGPGTRLTVL.

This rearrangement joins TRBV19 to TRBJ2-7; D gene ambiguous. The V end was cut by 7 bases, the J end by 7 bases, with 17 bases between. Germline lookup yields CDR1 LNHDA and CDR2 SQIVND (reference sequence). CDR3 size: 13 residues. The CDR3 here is CASIGSSIEEQYF. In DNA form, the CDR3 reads TGTGCCAGTATTGGCTCCTCCATCGAGGAGCAGTACTTC.

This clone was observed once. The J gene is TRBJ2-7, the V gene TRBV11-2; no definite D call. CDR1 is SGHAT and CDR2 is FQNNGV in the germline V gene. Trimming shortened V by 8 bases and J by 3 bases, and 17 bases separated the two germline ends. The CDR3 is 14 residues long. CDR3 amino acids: CASGQTGSFYEQYF. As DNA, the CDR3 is TGTGCCAGCGGCCAAACGGGCAGTTTCTACGAGCAGTACTTC. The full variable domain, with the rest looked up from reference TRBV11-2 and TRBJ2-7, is EAGVAQSPRYKIIEKRQSVAFWCNPISGHATLYWYQQILGQGPKLLIQFQNNGVVDDSQLPKDRFSAERLKGVDSTLKIQPAKLEDSAVYLCASGQTGSFYEQYFGPGTRLTVT.

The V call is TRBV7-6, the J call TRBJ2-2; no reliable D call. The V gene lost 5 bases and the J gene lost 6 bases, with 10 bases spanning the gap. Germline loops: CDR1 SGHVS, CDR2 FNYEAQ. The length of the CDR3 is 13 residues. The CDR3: CASSAQLSGELFF. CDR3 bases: TGTGCCAGCAGCGCCCAGTTGTCCGGGGAGCTGTTTTTT. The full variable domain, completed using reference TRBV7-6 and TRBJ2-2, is GAGVSQSPRYKVTKRGQDVALRCDPISGHVSLYWYRQALGQGPEFLTYFNYEAQQDKSGLPNDRFSAERPEGSISTLTIQRTEQRDSAMYRCASSAQLSGELFFGEGSRLTVL.

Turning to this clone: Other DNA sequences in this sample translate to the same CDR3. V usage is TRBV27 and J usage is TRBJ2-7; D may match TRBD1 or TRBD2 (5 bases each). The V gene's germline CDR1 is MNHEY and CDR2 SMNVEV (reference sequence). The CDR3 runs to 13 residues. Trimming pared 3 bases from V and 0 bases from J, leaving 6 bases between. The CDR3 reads CASSFGTSYEQYF. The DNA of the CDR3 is TGTGCCAGCAGTTTCGGGACCTCCTACGAGCAGTACTTC.

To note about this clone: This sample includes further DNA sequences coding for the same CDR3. DNA for the CDR3: TGTGCCAGCCGGACTAGCGGATCCTACGAGCAGTACTTC. Protein: CASRTSGSYEQYF. This rearrangement joins TRBV6-1 to TRBJ2-7, with 10 bases matching TRBD2. CDR1 MNHNS and CDR2 SASEGT come from the germline V gene. After removal of 8 bases from V and 1 base from J, the junction contained 2 bases not matched to a gene. The CDR3 length is 13 residues.

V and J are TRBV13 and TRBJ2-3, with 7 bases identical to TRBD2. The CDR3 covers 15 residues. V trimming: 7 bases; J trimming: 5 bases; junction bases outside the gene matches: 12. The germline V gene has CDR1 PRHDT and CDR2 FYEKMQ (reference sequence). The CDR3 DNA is TGTGCCAGCACCTCCATTCGGGACTATCAAGATACGCAGTATTTT. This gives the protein CASTSIRDYQDTQYF.

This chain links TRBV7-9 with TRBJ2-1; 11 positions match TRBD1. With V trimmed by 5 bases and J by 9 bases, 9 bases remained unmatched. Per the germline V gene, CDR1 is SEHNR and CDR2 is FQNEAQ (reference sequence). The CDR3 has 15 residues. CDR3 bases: TGTGCCAGCAGCCTTCCGGGACAGGGGGTCGGTGAGCAGTTCTTC. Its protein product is CASSLPGQGVGEQFF.

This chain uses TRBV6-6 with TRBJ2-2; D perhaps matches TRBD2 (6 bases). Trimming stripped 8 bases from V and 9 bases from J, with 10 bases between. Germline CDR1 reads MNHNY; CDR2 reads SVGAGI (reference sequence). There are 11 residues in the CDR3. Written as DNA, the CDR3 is TGTGCCAGCCGGGGAGGCAGGGAGCTGTTTTTT. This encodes CASRGGRELFF.

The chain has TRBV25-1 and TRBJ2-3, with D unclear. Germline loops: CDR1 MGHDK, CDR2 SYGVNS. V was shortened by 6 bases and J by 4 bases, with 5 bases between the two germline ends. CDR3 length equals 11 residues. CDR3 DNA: TGTGCCAGCAGGTGGGCAGATACGCAGTATTTT. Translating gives CASRWADTQYF. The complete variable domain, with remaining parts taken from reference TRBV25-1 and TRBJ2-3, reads EADIYQTPRYLVIGTGKKITLECSQTMGHDKMYWYQQDPGMELHLIHYSYGVNSTEKGDLSSESTVSRIRTEHFPLTLESARPSHTSQYLCASRWADTQYFGPGTRLTVL.

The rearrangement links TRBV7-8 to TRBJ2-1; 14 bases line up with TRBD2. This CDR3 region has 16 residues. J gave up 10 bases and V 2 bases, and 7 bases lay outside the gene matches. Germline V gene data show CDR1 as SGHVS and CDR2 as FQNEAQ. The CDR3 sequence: CASSLPEGLAGAEQFF. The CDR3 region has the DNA TGTGCCAGCAGCTTACCAGAGGGACTAGCGGGGGCGGAGCAGTTCTTC.

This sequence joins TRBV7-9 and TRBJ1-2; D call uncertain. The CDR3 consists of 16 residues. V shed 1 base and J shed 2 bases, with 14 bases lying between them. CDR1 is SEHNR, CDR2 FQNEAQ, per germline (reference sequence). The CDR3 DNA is TGTGCCAGCAGCTTAGTCGGGCAGGAGAGAAACTATGGCTACACCTTC. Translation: CASSLVGQERNYGYTF.

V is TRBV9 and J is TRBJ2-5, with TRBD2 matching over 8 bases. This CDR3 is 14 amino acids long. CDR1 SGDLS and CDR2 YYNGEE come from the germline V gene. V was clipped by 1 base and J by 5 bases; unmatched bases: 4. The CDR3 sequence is CASSVSTSVETQYF. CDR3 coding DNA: TGTGCCAGCAGCGTATCGACTAGCGTTGAGACCCAGTACTTC.

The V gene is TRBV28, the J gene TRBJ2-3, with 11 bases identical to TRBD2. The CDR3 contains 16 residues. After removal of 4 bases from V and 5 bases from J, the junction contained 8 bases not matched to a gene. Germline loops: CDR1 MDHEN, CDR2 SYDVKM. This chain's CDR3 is CASSSILAGDGDTQYF. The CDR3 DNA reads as TGTGCCAGCAGTTCAATACTAGCGGGAGATGGAGATACGCAGTATTTT.

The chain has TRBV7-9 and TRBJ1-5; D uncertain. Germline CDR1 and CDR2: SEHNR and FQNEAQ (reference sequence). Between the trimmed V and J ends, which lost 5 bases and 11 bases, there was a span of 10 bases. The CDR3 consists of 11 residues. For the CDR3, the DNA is TGTGCCAGCAGCCTAGACTCGACCCAGCATTTT. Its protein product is CASSLDSTQHF.

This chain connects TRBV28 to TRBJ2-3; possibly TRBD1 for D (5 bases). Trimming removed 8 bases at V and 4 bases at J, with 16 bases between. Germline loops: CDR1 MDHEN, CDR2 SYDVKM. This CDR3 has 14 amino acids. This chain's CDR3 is CASWGAGRSDTQYF. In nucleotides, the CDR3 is TGTGCCAGCTGGGGCGCAGGGCGCTCAGATACGCAGTATTTT. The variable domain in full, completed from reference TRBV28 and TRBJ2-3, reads DVKVTQSSRYLVKRTGEKVFLECVQDMDHENMFWYRQDPGLGLRLIYFSYDVKMKEKGDIPEGYSVSREKKERFSLILESASTNQTSMYLCASWGAGRSDTQYFGPGTRLTVL.

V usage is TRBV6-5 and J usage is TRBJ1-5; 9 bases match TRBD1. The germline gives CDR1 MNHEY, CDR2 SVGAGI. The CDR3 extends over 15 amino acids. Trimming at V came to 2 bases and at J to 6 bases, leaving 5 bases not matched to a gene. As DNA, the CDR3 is TGTGCCAGCAGTTACCTCGGGACAGGGACTCAGCCCCAGCATTTT. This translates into CASSYLGTGTQPQHF.